These 16 T cell receptor beta chains were sequenced from one sample in a study of T cells in narcolepsy. Clones were read by immunoSEQ multiplex PCR, and TCRdb kept only the in-frame ones, dropping some. Among approximately 25,000 clones listed, around four fifths were seen once. The material sequenced was CD45RA- memory CD4+ T cells from PBMCs. Receptors were obtained from a human donor with narcolepsy.

The chain has TRBV6-9 and TRBJ2-7, with 8 bases aligning to TRBD2. The germline gives CDR1 MNHGY, CDR2 SVAAGI. CDR3 length equals 16 residues. The trim removed 6 bases at V and 3 bases at J, leaving 13 bases unmatched. The DNA for the CDR3 is TGTGCCAGCAGCCTGGGCCCAGCGGGAGTAAACTACGAGCAGTACTTC. Its protein product is CASSLGPAGVNYEQYF.

The chain uses TRBV2 and TRBJ2-1; perhaps TRBD1 as D (6 bases). Between the trimmed V and J ends, which lost 4 bases and 7 bases, there was a span of 26 bases. Germline V gene sequence: CDR1 SNHLY, CDR2 FYNNEI. The CDR3 extends over 18 amino acids. CDR3 DNA: TGTGCCAGCAGTGTTTTTTTGAGTTCAGCACGACAGGAGAATGAGCAGTTCTTC. This translates into CASSVFLSSARQENEQFF.

The chain joins TRBV28 to TRBJ1-2; D might be TRBD1 (5 bases). Germline CDR1 reads MDHEN; CDR2 reads SYDVKM. The CDR3 sequence is 13 residues long. V dropped 5 bases and J dropped 7 bases, with 14 bases sitting between them. This chain's CDR3 is CASSRGTQGGYTF. The CDR3 bases are TGTGCCAGCAGTCGGGGTACCCAGGGTGGCTACACCTTC.

The V and J genes are TRBV6-5 and TRBJ2-3; TRBD1 aligns across 12 bases. The CDR3 runs 16 residues. The V segment lost 4 bases and the J segment 6 bases; nucleotides outside the gene matches: 8. Germline V gives CDR1 MNHEY, CDR2 SVGAGI. This chain's CDR3 is CASSSPGQGASDTQYF. The CDR3, as DNA: TGTGCCAGCAGTTCCCCGGGACAGGGGGCGAGTGATACGCAGTATTTT.

The chain recombines TRBV15 with TRBJ2-3, with D possibly being TRBD2 (5 bases). There are 11 residues in the CDR3. Germline CDR1 and CDR2: LNHNV and YYDKDF (reference sequence). Trimming removed 3 bases at V and 9 bases at J, with 7 bases between. This CDR3 reads CATSSGITQYF. The CDR3 nucleotides are TGTGCCACCAGCAGCGGGATAACGCAGTATTTT.

This rearrangement joins TRBV6-6 to TRBJ2-5; TRBD1 aligns across 11 bases. The CDR3 is 15 amino acids. Germline trimming cut 8 bases from V and 5 bases from J; bases unmatched to any gene: 10. Germline values: CDR1 MNHNY, CDR2 SVGAGI (reference sequence). The CDR3, as DNA: TGTGCCAGCTGTCCCGTAGGGACAGGGGGTGAGACCCAGTACTTC. It codes for CASCPVGTGGETQYF.

The genes are TRBV28 and TRBJ1-1; perhaps TRBD1 as D (5 bases). The CDR3 covers 14 residues. CDR1 is MDHEN, CDR2 SYDVKM, per germline. The ends were cut back, 5 bases at V and 6 bases at J, with 16 bases in the middle. CDR3: CASSGQGLNAEAFF. The CDR3 DNA follows: TGTGCCAGCAGTGGGCAGGGACTTAACGCTGAAGCTTTCTTT.

The chain links TRBV19 to TRBJ2-1; 7 nucleotides align to TRBD1. Per the germline V gene, CDR1 is LNHDA and CDR2 is SQIVND (reference sequence). With V trimmed by 4 bases and J by 0 bases, 3 bases remained unmatched. CDR3 length: 15 amino acids. Here the CDR3 reads CASSTTGSSYNEQFF. Written as DNA, the CDR3 is TGTGCCAGTAGTACGACAGGGAGCTCCTACAATGAGCAGTTCTTC.

This sequence joins TRBV5-1 and TRBJ2-1; 8 bases are shared with TRBD2. The germline CDR1 and CDR2 sequences are SGHRS and YFSETQ. The V segment lost 2 bases and the J segment 4 bases; nucleotides outside the gene matches: 5. The CDR3 is 15 residues long. CDR3 in amino acids: CASSLSAGVYNEQFF. Here the CDR3 DNA reads TGCGCCAGCAGCTTATCAGCGGGAGTGTACAATGAGCAGTTCTTC.

This clone was observed a single time. V usage is TRBV7-9 and J usage is TRBJ1-1; D gene unclear. Germline V gene sequence: CDR1 SEHNR, CDR2 FQNEAQ (reference sequence). The CDR3 runs to 14 residues. The germline V and J ends were trimmed by 1 base and 1 base, with 7 bases remaining between them. CDR3 region: CASSLGAPNTEAFF. In DNA, the CDR3 is TGTGCCAGCAGCTTAGGAGCCCCGAACACTGAAGCTTTCTTT. The variable domain in full, completed from reference TRBV7-9 and TRBJ1-1, reads DTGVSQNPRHKITKRGQNVTFRCDPISEHNRLYWYRQTLGQGPEFLTYFQNEAQLEKSRLLSDRFSAERPKGSFSTLEIQRTEQGDSAMYLCASSLGAPNTEAFFGQGTRLTVV.

This clone appeared once. This chain links TRBV13 with TRBJ2-5; perhaps D is TRBD1 or TRBD2 (5 bases each). The germline gives CDR1 PRHDT, CDR2 FYEKMQ (reference sequence). Trimming took off 5 bases at V and 1 base at J, with 20 bases between the two ends. The CDR3 consists of 17 residues. Written as DNA, the CDR3 is TGTGCCAGCAGCGTCCGCCCGGGACGGATGACCCAAGAGACCCAGTACTTC. Translating it yields CASSVRPGRMTQETQYF. The whole variable domain, remainder taken from reference TRBV13 and TRBJ2-5, is AAGVIQSPRHLIKEKRETATLKCYPIPRHDTVYWYQQGPGQDPQFLISFYEKMQSDKGSIPDRFSAQQFSDYHSELNMSSLELGDSALYFCASSVRPGRMTQETQYFGPGTRLLVL.

This sequence joins TRBV28 and TRBJ1-2; D is unresolved. CDR3 length equals 12 residues. Looked up from germline, CDR1 is MDHEN and CDR2 is SYDVKM. The V gene lost 5 bases and the J gene lost 6 bases, with 10 bases spanning the gap. The CDR3 region is CASSLLLDGYTF. The CDR3 nucleotides are TGTGCCAGCAGTCTTCTACTGGATGGCTACACCTTC.

The genes are TRBV4-3 and TRBJ2-4; tentatively, D is TRBD1 or TRBD2 (5 bases each). The CDR3 sequence is 15 residues long. V shed 3 bases and J shed 6 bases, with 15 bases lying between them. Per germline, CDR1 LGHNA and CDR2 YSLEER. CDR3 DNA sequence: TGCGCCAGCAGCCAGGACTCGACAGTCACAAACATTCAGTACTTC. Its protein is CASSQDSTVTNIQYF.

This rearrangement joins TRBV5-6 to TRBJ1-2; unclear D gene. V lost 3 bases to trimming and J lost 4 bases, with 10 bases between them. The CDR3 is 13 residues long. The germline gives CDR1 SGHDT, CDR2 YYEEEE. The CDR3 DNA reads as TGTGCCAGCAGCTCCTTAACCTCCTATGGCTACACCTTC. This sequence encodes CASSSLTSYGYTF.

The chain has TRBV5-5 and TRBJ2-7, with D possibly matching TRBD1 (6 bases). From germline, CDR1 is SGHKS and CDR2 YYEKEE (reference sequence). This CDR3 contains 16 residues. The V and J ends lost 0 bases and 4 bases respectively, with 17 bases between them. This CDR3 reads CASSLEYRQALYEQYF. CDR3 bases: TGTGCCAGCAGCTTGGAGTATCGACAGGCCCTATACGAGCAGTACTTC.

The V gene is TRBV27, the J gene TRBJ1-5; D gene uncertain. Germline loops: CDR1 MNHEY, CDR2 SMNVEV (reference sequence). Trimming left V 2 bases short and J 5 bases short, with 7 bases between. There are 13 residues in the CDR3. CDR3 bases: TGTGCCAGCAGTTTAACAGCCGATCAGCCCCAGCATTTT. Protein sequence: CASSLTADQPQHF.